The 11 T cell receptor beta chains reported below all come from one sample, sequenced in a study of T cells after yellow fever vaccination (dated by TCRdb to the late 2010s). The method was 5' RACE. Sequenced on an Illumina HiSeq 2500. TCRdb handled the public reads itself, with Q25 trimming in fastp and clone calling in MiXCR, and kept productive beta chains. Each CDR3 protein gets just one entry, which takes the most common genes and DNA from the rows behind it. The sample has 200,000 to 250,000 distinct CDR3 sequences on record, 6.9% of them singletons. The ten largest account for roughly 0.9% of the sample. The label giving this sample's treatment or condition can be read as: live attenuated yellow fever vaccine strain. This material consisted of CD4+ T cells sorted from PBMCs, taken 15 days after the yellow fever booster vaccination. All receptors derive from a young man who received the YFV17D yellow fever vaccine.

In its sample, this clonotype was seen a few times. This chain connects TRBV19 to TRBJ2-6; D not certain. V was trimmed by 9 bases and J by 1 base, leaving 13 bases between them. CDR1 and CDR2 from the germline V gene are LNHDA and SQIVND (reference sequence). The CDR3 runs 15 residues. The CDR3 sequence is CASKIYGSGANVLTF. CDR3 in DNA: TGTGCCAGCAAAATTTATGGGTCTGGGGCCAACGTCCTGACTTTC.

The table lists this clonotype with a few counts. The rearrangement links TRBV14 to TRBJ2-1, with 7 bases fitting TRBD1. Germline lookup yields CDR1 SGHDN and CDR2 FVKESK. This CDR3 is built from 17 residues. The trim removed 4 bases at V and 5 bases at J, leaving 14 bases unmatched. The CDR3 region is CASSPRQGLLGHNEQFF. CDR3 sequence (DNA): TGTGCCAGCAGCCCACGACAGGGCTTGCTAGGCCACAATGAGCAGTTCTTC.

The chain carries TRBV5-4 and TRBJ2-3, with unresolved D. The germline gives CDR1 SGHNT, CDR2 YYREEE (reference sequence). This CDR3 comprises 16 residues. The V end lost 0 bases, the J end lost 6 bases, and 17 bases lay between the germline ends. CDR3 bases: TGTGCCAGCAGCTTGGTCGTGGGCCGCGGCGCGGATACGCAGTATTTT. Encoded protein: CASSLVVGRGADTQYF. Full variable domain (outside the CDR3, taken from reference TRBV5-4 and TRBJ2-3): ETGVTQSPTHLIKTRGQQVTLRCSSQSGHNTVSWYQQALGQGPQFIFQYYREEENGRGNFPPRFSGLQFPNYSSELNVNALELDDSALYLCASSLVVGRGADTQYFGPGTRLTVL.

The table lists this clonotype with many counts. The gene calls are TRBV29-1 and TRBJ2-5, with D perhaps matching TRBD2 (7 bases). Germline lookup yields CDR1 SQVTM and CDR2 ANQGSEA. The CDR3 is 15 residues long. V was cut by 0 bases and J by 5 bases, with 16 bases left in between. The CDR3 loop is CSVEEGGGRGETQYF. The CDR3 DNA reads TGCAGCGTTGAAGAGGGCGGGGGCCGAGGGGAGACCCAGTACTTC.

This clonotype was seen many times. V and J are TRBV7-6 and TRBJ1-4; D uncertain. Per germline, CDR1 SGHVS and CDR2 FNYEAQ. This CDR3 contains 17 residues. Trimming pared 5 bases from V and 3 bases from J, leaving 19 bases between. CDR3 coding DNA: TGTGCCAGCAGCCCAGATGTGAGACCCCGGGCTAATGAAAAACTGTTTTTT. It translates to CASSPDVRPRANEKLFF. Filled out from reference TRBV7-6 and TRBJ1-4, the complete variable domain reads GAGVSQSPRYKVTKRGQDVALRCDPISGHVSLYWYRQALGQGPEFLTYFNYEAQQDKSGLPNDRFSAERPEGSISTLTIQRTEQRDSAMYRCASSPDVRPRANEKLFFGSGTQLSVL.

This clonotype was counted at least ten times. This sequence joins TRBV20-1 and TRBJ2-3; 15 nucleotides align to TRBD2. Trimming cost V 5 bases and J 3 bases; bases outside gene matches: 3. Germline CDR1 and CDR2: DFQATT and SNEGSKA (reference sequence). CDR3 length: 15 residues. The CDR3 sequence: CSAGLAGGRTDTQYF. The CDR3 region has the DNA TGCAGTGCTGGACTAGCGGGGGGGCGGACAGATACGCAGTATTTT.

This clonotype came up many times. The rearrangement links TRBV5-1 to TRBJ2-5; TRBD1 is a possible D gene (6 bases). Germline V gene lookup returns CDR1 SGHRS and CDR2 YFSETQ. V was trimmed by 4 bases and J by 5 bases, leaving 15 bases between them. This CDR3 region has 14 residues. The CDR3 nucleotides are TGCGCCAGCAGCCTACCTACAGGGCGCGAGACCCAGTACTTC. This encodes CASSLPTGRETQYF.

The chain combines TRBV20-1 with TRBJ2-7, with TRBD2 matching over 7 bases. With V trimmed by 3 bases and J by 0 bases, 5 bases remained unmatched. Germline lookup yields CDR1 DFQATT and CDR2 SNEGSKA (reference sequence). This CDR3 contains 14 residues. As DNA, the CDR3 is TGCAGTGCTAGCGGGAGGCAGAGCTCCTACGAGCAGTACTTC. Its protein product is CSASGRQSSYEQYF.

This clonotype was recorded a few times. This chain joins TRBV20-1 and TRBJ2-7, with a tentative D call TRBD1 (5 bases). The CDR3 runs to 15 residues. The germline V and J ends were trimmed by 6 bases and 3 bases, with 21 bases remaining between them. Germline assignment: CDR1 DFQATT and CDR2 SNEGSKA (reference sequence). The chain's CDR3 is CSATTGRAMDYEQYF. The CDR3 coding sequence is TGCAGTGCCACCACAGGTCGGGCCATGGACTACGAGCAGTACTTC.

The CDR3 nucleotides are TGTGCCAGCGGGGAAGAGACCCAGTACTTC. Its translation: CASGEETQYF. The chain is built from TRBV7-9 and TRBJ2-5, with D unclear. This CDR3 has 10 residues. Germline values: CDR1 SEHNR, CDR2 FQNEAQ (reference sequence). V was shortened by 8 bases and J by 3 bases, with 4 bases between the two germline ends. Filled out from reference TRBV7-9 and TRBJ2-5, the complete variable domain reads DTGVSQNPRHKITKRGQNVTFRCDPISEHNRLYWYRQTLGQGPEFLTYFQNEAQLEKSRLLSDRFSAERPKGSFSTLEIQRTEQGDSAMYLCASGEETQYFGPGTRLLVL.

V and J are TRBV7-2 and TRBJ1-5; tentatively, D is TRBD1 (5 bases). Germline CDR1 reads SGHTA; CDR2 reads FQGNSA. The ends were cut back, 8 bases at V and 10 bases at J, with 18 bases in the middle. The CDR3 sequence is 13 residues long. The CDR3 protein is CASCRDGTDPQHF. The CDR3 DNA follows: TGTGCCAGCTGCCGGGACGGGACCGACCCCCAGCATTTT.